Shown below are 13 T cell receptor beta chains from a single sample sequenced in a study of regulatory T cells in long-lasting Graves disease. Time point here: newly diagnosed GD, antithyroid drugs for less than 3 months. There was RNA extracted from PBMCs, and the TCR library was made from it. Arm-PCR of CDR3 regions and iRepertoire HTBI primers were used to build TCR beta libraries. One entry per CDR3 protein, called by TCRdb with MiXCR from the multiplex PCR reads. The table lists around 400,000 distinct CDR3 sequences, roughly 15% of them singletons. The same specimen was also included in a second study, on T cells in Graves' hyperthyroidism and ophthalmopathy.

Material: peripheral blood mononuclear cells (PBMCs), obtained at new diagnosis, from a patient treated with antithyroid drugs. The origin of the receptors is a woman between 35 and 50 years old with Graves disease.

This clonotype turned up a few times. Written as DNA, the CDR3 is TGTGCCAGGGTGAGGGATGAGACACTAAGGGAGGAAAAACTGTTTTTT. Protein product: CARVRDETLREEKLFF. This chain uses TRBV5-6 with TRBJ1-4; D is undetermined. Trimming removed 8 bases at V and 8 bases at J, with 25 bases between. Germline-derived CDR1 and CDR2 are SGHDT and YYEEEE. This CDR3 is 16 amino acids long. The entire variable domain, with the rest obtained from reference TRBV5-6 and TRBJ1-4, is as follows: DAGVTQSPTHLIKTRGQQVTLRCSPKSGHDTVSWYQQALGQGPQFIFQYYEEEERQRGNFPDRFSGHQFPNYSSELNVNALLLGDSALYLCARVRDETLREEKLFFGSGTQLSVL.

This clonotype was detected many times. The DNA of the CDR3 is TGTGCCAGCAGCCCGCATTACAATGAGCAGTTCTTC. Residues: CASSPHYNEQFF. The rearrangement joins TRBV7-9 to TRBJ2-1; D not certain. Germline CDR1 reads SEHNR; CDR2 reads FQNEAQ (reference sequence). The V end was cut by 5 bases, the J end by 4 bases, with 6 bases between. This CDR3 comprises 12 residues.

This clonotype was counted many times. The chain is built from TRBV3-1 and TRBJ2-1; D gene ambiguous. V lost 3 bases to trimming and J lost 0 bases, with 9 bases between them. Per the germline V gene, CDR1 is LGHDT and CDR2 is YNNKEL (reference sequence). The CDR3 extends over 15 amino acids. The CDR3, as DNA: TGTGCCAGCAGCCAGAGCCATAGCTCCTACAATGAGCAGTTCTTC. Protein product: CASSQSHSSYNEQFF.

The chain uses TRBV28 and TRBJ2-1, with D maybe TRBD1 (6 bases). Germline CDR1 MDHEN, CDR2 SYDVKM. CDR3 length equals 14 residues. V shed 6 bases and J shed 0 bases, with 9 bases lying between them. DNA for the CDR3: TGTGCCAGCAGCGGACAGAGCTCCTACAATGAGCAGTTCTTC. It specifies CASSGQSSYNEQFF. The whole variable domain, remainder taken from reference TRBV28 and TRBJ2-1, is DVKVTQSSRYLVKRTGEKVFLECVQDMDHENMFWYRQDPGLGLRLIYFSYDVKMKEKGDIPEGYSVSREKKERFSLILESASTNQTSMYLCASSGQSSYNEQFFGPGTRLTVL.

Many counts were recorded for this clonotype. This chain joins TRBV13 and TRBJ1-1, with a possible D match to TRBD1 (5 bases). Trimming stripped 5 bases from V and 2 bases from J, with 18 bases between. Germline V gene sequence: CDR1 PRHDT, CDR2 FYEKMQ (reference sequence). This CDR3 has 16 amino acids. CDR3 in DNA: TGTGCCAGCAGCGCCAGACAGAGATACTCAAACACTGAAGCTTTCTTT. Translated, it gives CASSARQRYSNTEAFF.

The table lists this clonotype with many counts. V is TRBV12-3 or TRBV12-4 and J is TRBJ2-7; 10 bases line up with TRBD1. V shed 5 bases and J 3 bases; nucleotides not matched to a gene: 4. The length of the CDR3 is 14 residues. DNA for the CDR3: TGTGCCAGCAGTCTATGGGACAGGGGCTACGAGCAGTACTTC. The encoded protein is CASSLWDRGYEQYF.

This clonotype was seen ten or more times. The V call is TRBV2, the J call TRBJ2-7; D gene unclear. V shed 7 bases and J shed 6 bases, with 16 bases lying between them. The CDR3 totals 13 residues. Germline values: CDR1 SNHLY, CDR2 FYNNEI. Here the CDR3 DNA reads TGTGCCAGCACCGTATTGTCCCGGACCGAGCAGTACTTC. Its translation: CASTVLSRTEQYF.

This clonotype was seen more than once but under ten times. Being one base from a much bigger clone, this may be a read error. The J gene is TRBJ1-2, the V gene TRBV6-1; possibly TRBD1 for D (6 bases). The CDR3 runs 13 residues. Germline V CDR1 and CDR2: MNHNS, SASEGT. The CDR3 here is CARSLRGAGGYTF. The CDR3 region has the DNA TGTGCCCGCAGTCTCCGGGGGGCAGGCGGCTACACCTTC.

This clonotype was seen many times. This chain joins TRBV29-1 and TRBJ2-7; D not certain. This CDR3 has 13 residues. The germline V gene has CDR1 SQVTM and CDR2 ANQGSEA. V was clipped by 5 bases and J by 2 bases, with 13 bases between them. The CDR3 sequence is CSVLVPSAYEQYF. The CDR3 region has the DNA TGCAGCGTTTTAGTACCGAGTGCCTACGAGCAGTACTTC.

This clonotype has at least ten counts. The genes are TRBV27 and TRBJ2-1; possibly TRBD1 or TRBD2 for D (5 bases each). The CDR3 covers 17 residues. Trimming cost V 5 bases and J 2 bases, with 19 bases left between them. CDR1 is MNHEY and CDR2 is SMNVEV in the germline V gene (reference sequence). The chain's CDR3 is CASSTTVVASTYNEQFF. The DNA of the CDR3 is TGTGCCAGCAGTACGACAGTTGTAGCGAGTACCTACAATGAGCAGTTCTTC.

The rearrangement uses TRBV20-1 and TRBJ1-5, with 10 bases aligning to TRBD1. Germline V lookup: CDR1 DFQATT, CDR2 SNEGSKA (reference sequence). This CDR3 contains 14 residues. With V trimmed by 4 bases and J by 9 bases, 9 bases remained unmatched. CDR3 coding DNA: TGCAGTGCTACCGGGACAGGGGCCCTCCGGCCCCAGCATTTT. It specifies CSATGTGALRPQHF.

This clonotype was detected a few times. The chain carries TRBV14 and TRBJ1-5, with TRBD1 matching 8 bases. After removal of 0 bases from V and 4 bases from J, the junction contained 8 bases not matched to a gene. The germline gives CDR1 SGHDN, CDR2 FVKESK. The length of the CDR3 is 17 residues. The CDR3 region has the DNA TGTGCCAGCAGCCAAGATTTTGCGGGACAGGCTAATCAGCCCCAGCATTTT. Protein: CASSQDFAGQANQPQHF.

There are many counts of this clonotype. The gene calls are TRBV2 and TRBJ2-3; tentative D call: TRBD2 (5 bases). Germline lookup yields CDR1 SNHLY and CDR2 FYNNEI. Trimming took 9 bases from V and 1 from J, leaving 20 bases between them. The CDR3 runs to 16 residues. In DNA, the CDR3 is TGTGCCAGTTTGAGGGCCCGCGGCTCGGGCACAGATACGCAGTATTTT. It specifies CASLRARGSGTDTQYF.